These T cell receptor beta chains were read from a single sample in a study of T cell responses to AZD1222 COVID-19 vaccine. The method was immunoSEQ multiplex PCR; TCRdb's version includes in-frame clones alone and lacks a portion of them. The sample lists about 160,000 clones, around 92% seen once, with roughly 4.5% in the top ten. The sequencing used peripheral blood, collected on day 0 of MenACWY control vaccination. The receptors stem from an adult in good health. The CDR3 runs from the conserved cysteine through the conserved F or W. Each record gives: clone size, D gene, V gene, J gene, CDR3 DNA, CDR3 protein. The D gene is left open where the match is weak. For some rows the clone size is stated as once, few or many, or as a class when expanded; others skip it.

size: -
D: -
V: TRBV18
J: TRBJ1-4
DNA: TGTGCCAGCTCACCGAGCGGTACGGAGAATGAAAAACTGTTTTTT
CDR3: CASSPSGTENEKLFF

size: -
D: -
V: TRBV6-5
J: TRBJ1-2
DNA: TGTGCCAGCAGTTACAGGGGAGGGTATGGCTACACCTTC
CDR3: CASSYRGGYGYTF

size: -
D: TRBD1
V: TRBV4-1
J: TRBJ2-2
DNA: TGCGCCAGCAGCCAACTGGACAGGTCGGCCGGGGAGCTGTTTTTT
CDR3: CASSQLDRSAGELFF

size: -
D: -
V: TRBV2
J: TRBJ2-1
DNA: TGTGCCAGCAGTAGGGGGGCTGAGCAGTTCTTC
CDR3: CASSRGAEQFF

size: once
D: -
V: TRBV3-1/TRBV3-2
J: TRBJ1-1
DNA: TGTGCCAGCCTACCACAGGGAAGGGACACTGAAGCTTTCTTT
CDR3: CASLPQGRDTEAFF

size: -
D: -
V: TRBV10-3
J: TRBJ2-7
DNA: TGTGCCATCAGTGAGTCGGGGGAACGCGAGCAGTACTTC
CDR3: CAISESGEREQYF

size: -
D: -
V: TRBV7-8
J: TRBJ1-3
DNA: TGTGCCAGCAGCCGGACAGCCTCTGGAAACACCATATATTTT
CDR3: CASSRTASGNTIYF

size: once
D: -
V: TRBV27
J: TRBJ2-7
DNA: TGTGCCAGCAGTCCCATCGGACGCTACGAGCAGTACTTC
CDR3: CASSPIGRYEQYF

size: -
D: -
V: TRBV6-5
J: TRBJ1-2
DNA: TGTGCCAGCAGTTACTCTTCCCACGCTCAGAACTATGGCTACACCTTC
CDR3: CASSYSSHAQNYGYTF

size: -
D: -
V: TRBV5-1
J: TRBJ1-4
DNA: TGCGCCAGCAGTTCCCTCGGGGCAGGGAATGAAAAACTGTTTTTT
CDR3: CASSSLGAGNEKLFF

size: -
D: -
V: TRBV3-1/TRBV3-2
J: TRBJ1-2
DNA: TGTGCCAGCAGCCAAGTCTATGGCTACACCTTC
CDR3: CASSQVYGYTF

size: -
D: TRBD2
V: TRBV24-1
J: TRBJ2-1
DNA: TGTGCCACCAGTTCCTCGGCGGGAGTCGAGCAGTTCTTC
CDR3: CATSSSAGVEQFF

size: -
D: -
V: TRBV7-2
J: TRBJ2-5
DNA: TGTGCCAGCAGCCCTCAGAACCTTCAGGGACAAGAGACCCAGTACTTC
CDR3: CASSPQNLQGQETQYF

size: -
D: -
V: TRBV6-1
J: TRBJ2-7
DNA: TGTGCCAGCAGTGAAGGGTACGAGCAGTACTTC
CDR3: CASSEGYEQYF

size: -
D: -
V: TRBV20-1
J: TRBJ2-5
DNA: TGCAGTGCTAGTCCAGGGGAGGAGACCCAGTACTTC
CDR3: CSASPGEETQYF

size: -
D: -
V: TRBV10-1
J: TRBJ2-3
DNA: TGCGCCAGCAGCGAGCGGGCTAGCGAGAGCACAGATACGCAGTATTTT
CDR3: CASSERASESTDTQYF

size: -
D: TRBD2
V: TRBV5-1
J: TRBJ2-3
DNA: TGCGCCAGCAGCTTGAAGCGGGGCTACGATACGCAGTATTTT
CDR3: CASSLKRGYDTQYF

size: -
D: -
V: TRBV11-3
J: TRBJ2-1
DNA: TGTGCCAGCAGCCACCCTGGACGCGGGGGCCGAGATGAGCAGTTCTTC
CDR3: CASSHPGRGGRDEQFF

size: -
D: -
V: TRBV5-1
J: TRBJ2-5
DNA: TGCGCCAGCAAGAGAGCTCAAGAGACCCAGTACTTC
CDR3: CASKRAQETQYF

size: -
D: -
V: TRBV28
J: TRBJ1-5
DNA: TGTGCCAGCAGTTTTTGGAGGGACAATCAGCCCCAGCATTTT
CDR3: CASSFWRDNQPQHF

size: -
D: -
V: TRBV30
J: TRBJ1-5
DNA: TGTGCCTGGAGTGCGGAGGGGAATCAGCCCCAGCATTTT
CDR3: CAWSAEGNQPQHF

size: -
D: -
V: TRBV7-3
J: TRBJ1-3
DNA: TGTGCCAGCAGCTTAATTGGGGACTCTGGAAACACCATATATTTT
CDR3: CASSLIGDSGNTIYF

size: -
D: -
V: TRBV24-1
J: TRBJ2-1
DNA: TGTGCCACCAGTGATCCGGGGGGTCAGGGGGTCATCGATGAGCAGTTCTTC
CDR3: CATSDPGGQGVIDEQFF

size: -
D: -
V: TRBV12-3/TRBV12-4
J: TRBJ1-1
DNA: TGTGCCATCGGACGACAGAGGGCTGAAGCTTTCTTT
CDR3: CAIGRQRAEAFF

size: -
D: -
V: TRBV28
J: TRBJ1-2
DNA: TGTGCCAGCAGTTTAGACGGGACCTATGGCTACACCTTC
CDR3: CASSLDGTYGYTF

size: -
D: TRBD2
V: TRBV27
J: TRBJ2-7
DNA: TGTGCCAGCAGTCCCACTACTAGCGGCTACGAGCAGTACTTC
CDR3: CASSPTTSGYEQYF

size: -
D: TRBD2
V: TRBV7-2
J: TRBJ2-2
DNA: TGTGCCAGCAGCCCGACTAGCGTGAACACCGGGGAGCTGTTTTTT
CDR3: CASSPTSVNTGELFF

size: -
D: -
V: TRBV9
J: TRBJ1-1
DNA: TGTGCCAGCTCCAGGGTGAGGGACACTGAAGCTTTCTTT
CDR3: CASSRVRDTEAFF

size: few
D: -
V: TRBV18
J: TRBJ2-2
DNA: TGTGCCAGCTCACCCCAATTACAGGGAACCGGGGAGCTGTTTTTT
CDR3: CASSPQLQGTGELFF

size: -
D: -
V: TRBV7-2
J: TRBJ1-5
DNA: TGTGCCAGCAGCTTAGGGTTGCCATCTCGGCCCCAGCATTTT
CDR3: CASSLGLPSRPQHF